This T cell receptor (beta chain) was identified in a study of memory CD4+ T cells and cytomegalovirus serostatus. Whole-study findings and limits: CD4+ memory repertoires contained 67 of 164 reported CMV TCRbeta sequences.

The sort gate was single viable CD3+CD4+CD8-CD45RO+ cells for memory CD4+ T cells. Turning to this clone: Antigen unknown.

Assay: immunoSEQ multiplex PCR; the TCRdb copy retains only in-frame clones and omits some. The sample consists of under 75,000 clones, roughly 80% of them appearing once. Between the trimmed V and J ends, which lost 3 bases and 8 bases, there was a span of 9 bases. From germline, CDR1 is SGHRS and CDR2 YFSETQ. The CDR3 is 12 residues long. The chain employs TRBV5-1 and TRBJ2-1; D gene uncertain. The sequencing input was memory CD4+ T cells from blood. This clonotype was sampled from an adult in good health and CMV-seronegative. Some clones in this sample may be carry-over from other donors' samples. The CDR3 sequence: CASSSQAHEQFF. The CDR3 coding sequence is TGCGCCAGCAGCTCACAAGCGCATGAGCAGTTCTTC.